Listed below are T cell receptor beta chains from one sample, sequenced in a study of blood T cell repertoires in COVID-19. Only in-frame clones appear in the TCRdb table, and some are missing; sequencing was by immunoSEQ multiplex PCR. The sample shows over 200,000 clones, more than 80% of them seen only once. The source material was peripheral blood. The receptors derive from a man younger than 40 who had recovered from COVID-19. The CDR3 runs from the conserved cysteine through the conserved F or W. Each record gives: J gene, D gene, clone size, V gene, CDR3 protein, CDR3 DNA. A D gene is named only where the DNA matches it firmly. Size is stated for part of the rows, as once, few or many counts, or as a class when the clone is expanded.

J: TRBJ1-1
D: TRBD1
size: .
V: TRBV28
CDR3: CASSYRGRNTEAFF
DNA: TGTGCCAGCAGTTACAGGGGGAGGAACACTGAAGCTTTCTTT

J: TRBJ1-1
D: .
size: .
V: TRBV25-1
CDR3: CASSGRQFSEAFF
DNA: TGTGCCAGCAGTGGGCGACAGTTCAGTGAAGCTTTCTTT

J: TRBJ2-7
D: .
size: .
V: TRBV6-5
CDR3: CASSWGGAGEQYF
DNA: TGTGCCAGCAGTTGGGGGGGCGCGGGCGAGCAGTACTTC

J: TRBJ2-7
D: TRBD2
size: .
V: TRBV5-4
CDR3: CASSGLGGSYEQYF
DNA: TGTGCCAGCAGCGGTCTCGGGGGGTCCTACGAGCAGTACTTC

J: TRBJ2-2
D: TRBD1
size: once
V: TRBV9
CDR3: CASSVNPGQGVTGELFF
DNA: TGTGCCAGCAGCGTGAATCCGGGACAGGGAGTCACCGGGGAGCTGTTTTTT

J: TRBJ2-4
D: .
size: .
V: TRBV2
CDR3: CASSDHSSSVAKNIQYF
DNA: TGTGCCAGCAGTGACCATTCCTCTTCGGTAGCCAAAAACATTCAGTACTTC

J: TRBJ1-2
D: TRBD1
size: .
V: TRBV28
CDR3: CASRQGARYGYTF
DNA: TGTGCCAGCAGGCAGGGGGCGCGTTATGGCTACACCTTC

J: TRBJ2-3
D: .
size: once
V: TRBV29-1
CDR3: CSVEMGAADTQYF
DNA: TGCAGCGTGGAAATGGGGGCTGCAGATACGCAGTATTTT

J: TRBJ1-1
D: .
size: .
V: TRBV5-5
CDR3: CASSLSSGYTEAFF
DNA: TGTGCCAGCAGCTTGTCATCGGGGTACACTGAAGCTTTCTTT

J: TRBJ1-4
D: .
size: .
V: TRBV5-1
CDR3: CASSYRRQGYEKLFF
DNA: TGCGCCAGCAGCTACCGTAGGCAGGGTTATGAAAAACTGTTTTTT

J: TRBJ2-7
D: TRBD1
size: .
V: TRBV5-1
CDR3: CASSWTGTGGSYEQYF
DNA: TGCGCCAGCAGCTGGACCGGGACAGGGGGATCCTACGAGCAGTACTTC

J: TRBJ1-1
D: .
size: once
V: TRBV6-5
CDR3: CASSLGGGANTEAFF
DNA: TGTGCCAGCAGCCTCGGGGGAGGTGCGAACACTGAAGCTTTCTTT

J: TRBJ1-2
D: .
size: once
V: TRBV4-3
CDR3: CASSRGPFYGYTF
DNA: TGCGCCAGCAGTCGGGGTCCTTTCTATGGCTACACCTTC

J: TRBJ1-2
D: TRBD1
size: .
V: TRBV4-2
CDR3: CASSQEEGANYGYTF
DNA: TGTGCCAGCAGCCAAGAGGAGGGGGCCAACTATGGCTACACCTTC

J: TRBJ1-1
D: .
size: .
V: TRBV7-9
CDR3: CASSLWGEPEAFF
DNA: TGTGCCAGCAGCTTATGGGGAGAGCCTGAAGCTTTCTTT

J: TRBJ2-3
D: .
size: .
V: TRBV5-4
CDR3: CASSTDSFLSIDTQYF
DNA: TGTGCCAGCAGTACGGACTCCTTCCTTTCGATTGATACGCAGTATTTT

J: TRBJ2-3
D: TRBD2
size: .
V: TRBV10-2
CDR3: CAASGGAADTQYF
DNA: TGCGCAGCTAGCGGGGGGGCCGCGGATACGCAGTATTTT

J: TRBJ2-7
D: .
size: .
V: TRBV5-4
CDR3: CASSLAQGFYEQYF
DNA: TGTGCCAGCAGCTTGGCTCAGGGCTTCTACGAGCAGTACTTC

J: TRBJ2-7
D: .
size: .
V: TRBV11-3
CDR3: CASSHGQRSYEQYF
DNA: TGTGCCAGCAGCCATGGACAGAGATCCTACGAGCAGTACTTC

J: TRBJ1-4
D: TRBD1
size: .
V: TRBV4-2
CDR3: CASSQERTGWYGSKDEKLFF
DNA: TGTGCCAGCAGCCAAGAAAGGACAGGGTGGTATGGGTCGAAAGATGAAAAACTGTTTTTT

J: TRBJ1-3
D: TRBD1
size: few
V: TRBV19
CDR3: CASSTEDRGGNTIYF
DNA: TGTGCCAGTAGTACCGAAGACAGGGGTGGAAACACCATATATTTT

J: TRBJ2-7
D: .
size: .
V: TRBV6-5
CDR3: CASSQEARAYEQYF
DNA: TGTGCCAGCAGTCAGGAGGCCCGGGCCTACGAGCAGTACTTC

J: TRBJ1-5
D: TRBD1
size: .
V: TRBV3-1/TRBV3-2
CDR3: CASSYDRGGSEPQHF
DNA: TGTGCCAGCAGCTACGACAGGGGGGGATCGGAGCCCCAGCATTTT

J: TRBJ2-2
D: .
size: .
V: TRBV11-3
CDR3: CASSLGGWGTGELFF
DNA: TGTGCCAGCAGCTTAGGAGGGTGGGGCACCGGGGAGCTGTTTTTT

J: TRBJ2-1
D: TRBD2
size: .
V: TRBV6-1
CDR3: CASSATRTSGGGAQFF
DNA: TGTGCCAGCAGTGCGACTCGGACTAGCGGGGGTGGTGCGCAGTTCTTC

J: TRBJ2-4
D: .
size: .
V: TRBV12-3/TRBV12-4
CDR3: CASSFSRNIQYF
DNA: TGTGCCAGCAGTTTTAGCAGAAACATTCAGTACTTC

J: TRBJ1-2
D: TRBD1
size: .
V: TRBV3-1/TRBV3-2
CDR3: CASSQDSGGEIAYGYTF
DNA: TGTGCCAGCAGCCAAGATTCAGGGGGAGAGATTGCCTATGGCTACACCTTC

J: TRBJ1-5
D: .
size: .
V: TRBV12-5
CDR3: CASGSGDYSNQPQHF
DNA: TGTGCTAGTGGTTCCGGGGATTATAGCAATCAGCCCCAGCATTTT

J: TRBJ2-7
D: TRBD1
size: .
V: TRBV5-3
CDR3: CARSLGGNEQYF
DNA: TGTGCCAGAAGCTTAGGGGGCAACGAGCAGTACTTC

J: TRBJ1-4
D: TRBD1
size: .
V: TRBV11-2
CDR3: CASSPRSVTGDEKLFF
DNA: TGTGCCAGCAGCCCTAGATCCGTGACAGGGGATGAAAAACTGTTTTTT

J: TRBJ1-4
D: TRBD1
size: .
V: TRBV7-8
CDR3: CASRLQGAGEKLFF
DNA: TGTGCCAGCAGGCTACAGGGGGCGGGGGAAAAACTGTTTTTT

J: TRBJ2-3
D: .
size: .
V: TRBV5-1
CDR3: CASNTATSTDTQYF
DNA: TGCGCCAGCAACACAGCTACTAGCACAGATACGCAGTATTTT

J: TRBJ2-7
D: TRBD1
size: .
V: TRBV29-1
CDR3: CSVENSGGGYEQYF
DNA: TGCAGCGTTGAAAACTCAGGGGGCGGGTACGAGCAGTACTTC

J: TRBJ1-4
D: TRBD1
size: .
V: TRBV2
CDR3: CASMGPGTANEKLFF
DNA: TGTGCCAGCATGGGCCCCGGGACAGCTAATGAAAAACTGTTTTTT

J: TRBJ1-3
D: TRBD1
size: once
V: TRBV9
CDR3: CASSGTGAVVNTIYF
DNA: TGTGCCAGCAGCGGAACAGGGGCGGTTGTAAACACCATATATTTT

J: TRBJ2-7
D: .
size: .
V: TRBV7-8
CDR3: CASSSFGRTTYEQYF
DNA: TGTGCCAGCAGCTCCTTTGGGCGGACAACATACGAGCAGTACTTC

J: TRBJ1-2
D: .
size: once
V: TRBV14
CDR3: CASSQDRFAGRGYTF
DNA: TGTGCCAGCAGCCAAGATAGGTTCGCAGGGCGAGGCTACACCTTC

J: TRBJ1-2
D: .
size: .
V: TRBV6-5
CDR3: CASSYSGSGGPYGYTF
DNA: TGTGCCAGCAGTTACTCAGGAAGCGGGGGACCCTATGGCTACACCTTC

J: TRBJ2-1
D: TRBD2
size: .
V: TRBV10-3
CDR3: CAATLAGGIPYNEQFF
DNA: TGTGCCGCTACGCTAGCGGGGGGGATACCCTACAATGAGCAGTTCTTC

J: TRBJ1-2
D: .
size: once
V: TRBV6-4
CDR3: CASRRGGYGYTF
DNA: TGTGCCAGCCGGAGGGGCGGCTATGGCTACACCTTC

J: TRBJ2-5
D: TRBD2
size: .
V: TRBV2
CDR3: CATTWGGSLKTQYF
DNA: TGTGCCACCACATGGGGGGGGTCGTTGAAGACCCAGTACTTC

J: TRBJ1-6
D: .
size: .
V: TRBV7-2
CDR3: CASSFAGYGNSPLHF
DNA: TGTGCCAGCAGCTTCGCAGGGTATGGAAATTCACCCCTCCACTTT

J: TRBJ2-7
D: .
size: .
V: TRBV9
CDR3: CASSSGVYSYEQYF
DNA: TGTGCCAGCAGCTCAGGGGTATACTCCTACGAGCAGTACTTC

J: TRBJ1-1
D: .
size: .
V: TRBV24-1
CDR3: CATSGPGNTEAFF
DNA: TGTGCCACCAGTGGACCAGGGAACACTGAAGCTTTCTTT

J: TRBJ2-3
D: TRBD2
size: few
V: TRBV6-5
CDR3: CASSYGTSSLTDTQYF
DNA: TGTGCCAGCAGTTACGGGACTAGCTCCCTCACAGATACGCAGTATTTT

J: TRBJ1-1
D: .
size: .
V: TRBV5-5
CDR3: CASSHPGVNTEAFF
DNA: TGTGCCAGCAGCCACCCGGGGGTGAACACTGAAGCTTTCTTT

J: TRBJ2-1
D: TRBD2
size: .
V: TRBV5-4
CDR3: CASSFGGGASRNEQFF
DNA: TGTGCCAGCAGCTTCGGCGGGGGGGCCAGTAGGAATGAGCAGTTCTTC

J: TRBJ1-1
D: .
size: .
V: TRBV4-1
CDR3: CASSQAGGFMNTEAFF
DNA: TGCGCCAGCAGCCAAGCAGGTGGGTTTATGAACACTGAAGCTTTCTTT

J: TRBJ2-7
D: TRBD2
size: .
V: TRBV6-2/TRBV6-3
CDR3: CASSYSGGSRTYEQYF
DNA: TGTGCCAGCAGTTACTCGGGAGGGTCCCGAACCTACGAGCAGTACTTC

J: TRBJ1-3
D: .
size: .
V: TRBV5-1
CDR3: CASSLDSGAGNTIYF
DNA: TGCGCCAGCAGCTTGGACAGTGGCGCTGGAAACACCATATATTTT

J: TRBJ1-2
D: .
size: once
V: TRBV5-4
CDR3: CASSLAGQYDGYTF
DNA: TGTGCCAGCAGCTTGGCCGGACAGTACGATGGCTACACCTTC

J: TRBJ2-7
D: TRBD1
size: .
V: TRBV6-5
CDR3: CATKRAGGRYEQYF
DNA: TGTGCCACCAAACGGGCAGGGGGCAGGTACGAGCAGTACTTC

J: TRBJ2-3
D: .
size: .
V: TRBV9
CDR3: CASTRSGVDTQYF
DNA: TGTGCCAGCACCCGCTCCGGGGTAGATACGCAGTATTTT

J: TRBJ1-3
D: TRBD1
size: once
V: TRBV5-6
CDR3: CASSPGQGRNTIYF
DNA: TGTGCCAGCAGCCCCGGACAGGGGAGAAACACCATATATTTT

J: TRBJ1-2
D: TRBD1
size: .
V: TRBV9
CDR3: CASTPGGSGYTF
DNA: TGTGCCAGCACACCAGGGGGCAGTGGCTACACCTTC

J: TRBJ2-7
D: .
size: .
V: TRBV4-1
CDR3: CASSQDRLVFSYEQYF
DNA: TGCGCCAGCAGCCAAGATCGTCTAGTTTTTTCCTACGAGCAGTACTTC

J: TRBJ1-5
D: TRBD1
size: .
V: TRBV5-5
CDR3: CASSPTGYSNQPQHF
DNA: TGTGCCAGCAGCCCGACAGGGTATAGCAATCAGCCCCAGCATTTT

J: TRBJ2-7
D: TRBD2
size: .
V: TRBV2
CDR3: CASKGLAAYEQYF
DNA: TGTGCCAGCAAAGGACTAGCAGCTTACGAGCAGTACTTC

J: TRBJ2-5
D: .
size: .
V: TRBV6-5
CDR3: CASQQGETQYF
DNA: TGTGCGAGTCAGCAGGGAGAGACCCAGTACTTC

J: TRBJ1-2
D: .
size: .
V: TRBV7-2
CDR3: CASSLASRTILVGYTF
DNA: TGTGCCAGCAGCTTAGCGAGCCGAACCATACTAGTAGGCTACACCTTC